A single sample gave rise to the 22 T cell receptor beta chains below, sequenced in a study of blood T cell repertoires in COVID-19. Libraries were prepared by immunoSEQ multiplex PCR; TCRdb keeps only in-frame clonotypes and omits some of them. The sample has 70,000 or so clones, around 84% seen once. Sequencing was performed on peripheral blood. The receptors shown here come from a woman over 75 with acute or convalescent COVID-19.

The gene calls are TRBV15 and TRBJ2-2, with D possibly matching TRBD2 (5 bases). V was shortened by 3 bases and J by 1 base, with 18 bases between the two germline ends. Germline V gives CDR1 LNHNV, CDR2 YYDKDF (reference sequence). The CDR3 loop spans 18 amino acids. As DNA, the CDR3 is TGTGCCACCAGCAGGGATAAGCGGTTAGCTGAGAACACCGGGGAGCTGTTTTTT. Amino acids: CATSRDKRLAENTGELFF.

The CDR3 spells CASSLAGQGGYEQYF. CDR3 DNA: TGCGCCAGCAGCTTGGCAGGACAGGGGGGGTACGAGCAGTACTTC. V gene TRBV5-1 combines with J gene TRBJ2-7; 10 bases map to TRBD1. Germline V lookup: CDR1 SGHRS, CDR2 YFSETQ. J was trimmed by 4 bases and V by 0 bases; bases with no gene match: 4. CDR3 length: 15 residues.

The chain couples TRBV19 to TRBJ1-4, with TRBD1 as a possible D gene (6 bases). This CDR3 contains 16 residues. Germline CDR1 LNHDA, CDR2 SQIVND (reference sequence). Trimming took off 5 bases at V and 5 bases at J, with 18 bases between the two ends. Here the CDR3 reads CASSSLIGQTNEKLFF. As DNA, the CDR3 is TGTGCCAGTAGTTCCCTTATTGGACAGACCAATGAAAAACTGTTTTTT.

This clone has a single count. The rearrangement links TRBV7-6 to TRBJ2-5, with a possible D match to TRBD2 (5 bases). Per germline, CDR1 SGHVS and CDR2 FNYEAQ. Trimming shortened V by 5 bases and J by 2 bases, and 12 bases separated the two germline ends. There are 14 residues in the CDR3. CDR3 loop: CASSPPRAQETQYF. The CDR3 DNA is TGTGCCAGCAGCCCGCCGCGGGCACAAGAGACCCAGTACTTC.

The V and J genes are TRBV7-3 and TRBJ1-1; 7 positions agree with TRBD1. The J segment lost 0 bases and the V segment lost 2 bases, leaving 3 bases of the junction unmatched. The CDR3 extends over 15 amino acids. Germline V gives CDR1 SGHTA, CDR2 FQGTGA. The CDR3 is CASSLRDSLNTEAFF. DNA of the CDR3: TGTGCCAGCAGCTTACGGGACAGCTTGAACACTGAAGCTTTCTTT.

This clone turned up a few times. This rearrangement joins TRBV6-6 to TRBJ2-1; possible D gene TRBD1, 6 bases. The V end lost 5 bases, the J end lost 6 bases, and 14 bases lay between the germline ends. This CDR3 spans 14 amino acids. Germline values: CDR1 MNHNY, CDR2 SVGAGI (reference sequence). The DNA for the CDR3 is TGTGCCAGCAGTACAGGGAGAGATTTCAATGAGCAGTTCTTC. Translated, it gives CASSTGRDFNEQFF.

CDR3 protein: CASSEGGGGPYEQYF. CDR3 coding DNA: TGTGCCAGCAGTGAGGGCGGGGGGGGGCCCTACGAGCAGTACTTC. The chain recombines TRBV6-4 with TRBJ2-7; 9 nucleotides match TRBD2. The CDR3 runs 15 residues. Trimming at V came to 3 bases and at J to 2 bases, leaving 5 bases not matched to a gene. In germline, CDR1 is MRHNA, CDR2 SNTAGT.

V and J are TRBV2 and TRBJ2-7; 7 bases agree with TRBD1. There are 16 residues in the CDR3. V lost 7 bases and J lost 5; bases outside the gene matches: 17. Germline V gene data show CDR1 as SNHLY and CDR2 as FYNNEI. CDR3 bases: TGTGCCAGCAATGGGGCAGGGGGTCGCATTCACCACGAGCAGTACTTC. Its protein is CASNGAGGRIHHEQYF.

V and J are TRBV19 and TRBJ1-5; possible D gene TRBD1, 6 bases. Trimming pared 2 bases from V and 7 bases from J, leaving 21 bases between. The germline CDR1 and CDR2 sequences are LNHDA and SQIVND (reference sequence). This CDR3 has 17 amino acids. In nucleotides, the CDR3 is TGTGCCAGTAGTATAATAGCCCGGGAGGGGGTCTGGCAGCCCCAGCATTTT. This translates into CASSIIAREGVWQPQHF.

V gene TRBV30 combines with J gene TRBJ2-1, with 9 bases lining up with TRBD2. Trimming cost V 4 bases and J 7 bases; bases outside gene matches: 11. This CDR3 is 15 amino acids long. Germline V lookup: CDR1 GTSNPN, CDR2 SVGIG (reference sequence). This chain's CDR3 is CAWTLAGRRMNEQFF. The CDR3 nucleotides are TGTGCCTGGACTCTAGCGGGAAGAAGAATGAATGAGCAGTTCTTC. Based on the CDR3 plus reference TRBV30 and TRBJ2-1, the full variable domain is SQTIHQWPATLVQPVGSPLSLECTVEGTSNPNLYWYRQAAGRGLQLLFYSVGIGQISSEVPQNLSASRPQDRQFILSSKKLLLSDSGFYLCAWTLAGRRMNEQFFGPGTRLTVL.

This chain links TRBV5-1 with TRBJ1-1; unclear D gene. The CDR3 totals 14 residues. Germline CDR1 and CDR2: SGHRS and YFSETQ. V was cut by 3 bases and J by 0 bases, with 9 bases left in between. The CDR3 region has the DNA TGCGCCAGCAGCTCCCTGGCGGTGAACACTGAAGCTTTCTTT. Amino acids: CASSSLAVNTEAFF.

This clone was detected only a few times. The rearrangement links TRBV11-3 to TRBJ1-5, with D maybe TRBD1 (5 bases). The CDR3 is made up of 13 amino acids. Trimming removed 6 bases from V and 6 bases from J, with 12 bases in between. The germline CDR1 and CDR2 sequences are SGHNT and YENEEA. The CDR3 DNA follows: TGTGCCAGCAGAGGGGAGGGGTGTCAGCCCCAGCATTTT. It codes for CASRGEGCQPQHF.

The rearrangement uses TRBV6-4 and TRBJ1-2; D gene ambiguous. Germline V gene lookup returns CDR1 MRHNA and CDR2 SNTAGT. V was trimmed by 3 bases and J by 3 bases, leaving 8 bases between them. CDR3 length: 13 amino acids. The chain's CDR3 is CASSEHPDYGYTF. The DNA for the CDR3 is TGTGCCAGCAGTGAGCACCCAGACTATGGCTACACCTTC.

The J gene is TRBJ1-4, the V gene TRBV11-2; no reliable D call. CDR1 and CDR2 from the germline V gene are SGHAT and FQNNGV. This CDR3 contains 14 residues. Trimming pared 2 bases from V and 6 bases from J, leaving 10 bases between. CDR3: CASSLSAGDEKLFF. Here the CDR3 DNA reads TGTGCCAGCAGCTTATCAGCCGGGGATGAAAAACTGTTTTTT.

The V call is TRBV5-1, the J call TRBJ2-5; 11 positions match TRBD2. V lost 3 bases, J lost 1 base, and 5 bases stayed unmatched. There are 16 residues in the CDR3. The germline V gene encodes CDR1 SGHRS and CDR2 YFSETQ. In DNA form, the CDR3 reads TGCGCCAGCAGCTCCCCTAGCGGGGGGACCCAAGAGACCCAGTACTTC. This codes for CASSSPSGGTQETQYF.

The chain links TRBV2 to TRBJ1-5; a possible D gene is TRBD1 (5 bases). The CDR3 totals 14 residues. CDR1 SNHLY and CDR2 FYNNEI come from the germline V gene. V lost 6 bases and J lost 6, with 15 bases in between. CDR3 DNA sequence: TGTGCCAGCAGCGTTGACAGAGATTCTCAGCCCCAGCATTTT. Encoded protein: CASSVDRDSQPQHF.

This chain uses TRBV19 with TRBJ1-5; D possibly corresponds to TRBD1 (5 bases). This CDR3 spans 14 amino acids. The ends were cut back, 5 bases at V and 2 bases at J, with 10 bases in the middle. Germline V CDR1 and CDR2: LNHDA, SQIVND (reference sequence). The CDR3 here is CASSSDSRNQPQHF. The CDR3 bases are TGTGCCAGTAGTTCTGACAGCCGCAATCAGCCCCAGCATTTT.

The J gene is TRBJ1-1, the V gene TRBV11-2; 8 bases map to TRBD1. The CDR3 sequence is 15 residues long. V lost 4 bases, J lost 4 bases, and 8 bases stayed unmatched. Germline-derived CDR1 and CDR2 are SGHAT and FQNNGV. The CDR3, as DNA: TGTGCCAGCAGCTCCCAGGGACAGGTTCCCACTGAAGCTTTCTTT. Its translation: CASSSQGQVPTEAFF.

This clone was recorded only once. The CDR3 region is CASSYLATGGQETQYF. The CDR3, as DNA: TGTGCCAGCAGTTATTTGGCAACGGGGGGGCAGGAGACCCAGTACTTC. The chain has TRBV6-5 and TRBJ2-5; 8 bases map to TRBD2. Germline loops: CDR1 MNHEY, CDR2 SVGAGI. This CDR3 is built from 16 residues. Germline trimming cut 3 bases from V and 5 bases from J; bases unmatched to any gene: 11.

The chain is built from TRBV6-5 and TRBJ2-7; 9 bases are a match to TRBD1. The CDR3 loop spans 14 amino acids. The ends lost 6 bases at V and 6 bases at J; junction bases unmatched: 9. CDR1 MNHEY and CDR2 SVGAGI come from the germline V gene. CDR3 DNA: TGTGCCAGCAGGAACCGGGACAGGGTGGTCGAGCAGTACTTC. Translated: CASRNRDRVVEQYF.

This sequence joins TRBV6-2 or TRBV6-3 and TRBJ2-2; TRBD2 matches at 15 bases. Germline CDR1 MNHEY, CDR2 SVGEGT. The CDR3 consists of 18 residues. J gave up 6 bases and V 2 bases, and 7 bases lay outside the gene matches. CDR3 nucleotides: TGTGCCAGCAGTTACATGGGACTAGCGGGGGGTAACGCCGGGGAGCTGTTTTTT. Translating gives CASSYMGLAGGNAGELFF.

This rearrangement joins TRBV7-6 to TRBJ1-4; 8 positions match TRBD1. CDR3 length: 15 residues. Germline V lookup: CDR1 SGHVS, CDR2 FNYEAQ. With 4 bases clipped from V and 3 bases from J, the junction kept 4 bases outside the gene matches. As DNA, the CDR3 is TGTGCCAGCAGCTCAACAGGGGGAGCTAATGAAAAACTGTTTTTT. This encodes CASSSTGGANEKLFF. The entire variable domain, with the rest obtained from reference TRBV7-6 and TRBJ1-4, is as follows: GAGVSQSPRYKVTKRGQDVALRCDPISGHVSLYWYRQALGQGPEFLTYFNYEAQQDKSGLPNDRFSAERPEGSISTLTIQRTEQRDSAMYRCASSSTGGANEKLFFGSGTQLSVL.